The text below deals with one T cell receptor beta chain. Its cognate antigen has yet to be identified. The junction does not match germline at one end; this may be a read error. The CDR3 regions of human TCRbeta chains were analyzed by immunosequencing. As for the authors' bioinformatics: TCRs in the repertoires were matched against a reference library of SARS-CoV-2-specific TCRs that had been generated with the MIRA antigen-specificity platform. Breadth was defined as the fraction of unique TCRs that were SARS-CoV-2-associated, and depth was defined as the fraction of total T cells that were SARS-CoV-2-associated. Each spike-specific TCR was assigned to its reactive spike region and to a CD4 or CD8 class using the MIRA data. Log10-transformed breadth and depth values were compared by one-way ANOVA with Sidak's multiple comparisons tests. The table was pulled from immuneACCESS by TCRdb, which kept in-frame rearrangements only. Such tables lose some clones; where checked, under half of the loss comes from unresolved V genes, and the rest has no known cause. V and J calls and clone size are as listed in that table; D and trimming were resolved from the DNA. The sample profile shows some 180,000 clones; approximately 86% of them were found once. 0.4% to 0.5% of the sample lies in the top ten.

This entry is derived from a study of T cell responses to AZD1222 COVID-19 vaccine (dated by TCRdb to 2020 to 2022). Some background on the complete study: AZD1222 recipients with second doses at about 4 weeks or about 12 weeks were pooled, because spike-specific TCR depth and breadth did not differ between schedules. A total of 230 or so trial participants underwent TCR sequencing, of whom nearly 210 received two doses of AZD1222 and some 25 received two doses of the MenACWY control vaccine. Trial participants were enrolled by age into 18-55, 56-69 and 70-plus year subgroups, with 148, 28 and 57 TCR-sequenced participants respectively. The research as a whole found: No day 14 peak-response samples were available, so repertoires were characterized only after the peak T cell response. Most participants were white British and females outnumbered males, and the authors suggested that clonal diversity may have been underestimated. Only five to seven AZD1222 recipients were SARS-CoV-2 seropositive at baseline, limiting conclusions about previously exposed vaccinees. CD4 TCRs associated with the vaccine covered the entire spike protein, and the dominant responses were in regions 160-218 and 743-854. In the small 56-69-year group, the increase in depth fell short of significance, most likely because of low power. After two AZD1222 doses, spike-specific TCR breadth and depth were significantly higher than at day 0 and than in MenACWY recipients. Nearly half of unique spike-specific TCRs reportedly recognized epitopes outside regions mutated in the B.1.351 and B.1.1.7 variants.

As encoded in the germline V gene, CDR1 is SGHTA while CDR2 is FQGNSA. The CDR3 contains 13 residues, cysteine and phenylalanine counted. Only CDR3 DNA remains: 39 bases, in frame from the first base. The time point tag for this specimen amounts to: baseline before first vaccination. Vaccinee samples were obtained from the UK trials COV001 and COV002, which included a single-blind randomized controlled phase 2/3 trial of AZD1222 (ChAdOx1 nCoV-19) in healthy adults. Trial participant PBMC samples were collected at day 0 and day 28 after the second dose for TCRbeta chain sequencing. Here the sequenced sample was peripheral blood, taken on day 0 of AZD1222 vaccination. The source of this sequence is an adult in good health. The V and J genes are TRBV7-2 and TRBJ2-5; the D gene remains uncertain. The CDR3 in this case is CASTLDIRETQYF. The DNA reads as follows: TGTGCCAGCACCTTAGACATCCGGGAGACCCAGTACTTC.